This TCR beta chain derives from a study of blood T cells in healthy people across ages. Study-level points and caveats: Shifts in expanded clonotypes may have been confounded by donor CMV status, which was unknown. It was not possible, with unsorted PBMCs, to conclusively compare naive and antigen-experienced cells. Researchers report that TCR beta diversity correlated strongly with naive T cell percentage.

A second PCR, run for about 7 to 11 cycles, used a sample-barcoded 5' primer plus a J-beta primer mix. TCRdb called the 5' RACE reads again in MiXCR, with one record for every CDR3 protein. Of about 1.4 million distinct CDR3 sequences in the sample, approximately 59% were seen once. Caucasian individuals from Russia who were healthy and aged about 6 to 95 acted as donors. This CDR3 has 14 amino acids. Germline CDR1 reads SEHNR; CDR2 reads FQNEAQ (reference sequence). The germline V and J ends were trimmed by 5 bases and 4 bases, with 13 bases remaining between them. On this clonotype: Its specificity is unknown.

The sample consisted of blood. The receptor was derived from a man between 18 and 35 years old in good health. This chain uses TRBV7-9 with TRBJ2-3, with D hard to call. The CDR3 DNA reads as TGTGCCAGCAGCCAGGAGTCGGGCCCAGATACGCAGTATTTT. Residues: CASSQESGPDTQYF.